This entry is about one T cell receptor beta chain. The sample holds many counts of this clonotype. Its antigen has not been determined. Relative to the germline gene, one junction end is altered; a read error may explain this. The sample belongs to a study of T-cell memory formation after mild COVID-19 (dated by TCRdb to the early 2020s). The study in broad terms: TCR sequence clusters from the two donors were found to be largely donor specific. In a couple of donors, T-cell clones that expanded and contracted after mild COVID-19 were followed by sequencing TCRalpha and TCRbeta repertoires longitudinally. Two young, previously healthy adult volunteers made up the cohort, one male and one female. Beyond this particular receptor, the publication reports: Some responding clones were detected in pre-infection memory, which suggested that pre-existing cross-reactive memory T cells had joined the SARS-CoV-2 response. Only a couple of mild cases were covered in the study, and larger cohorts including severe cases with pre-infection samples were considered necessary. Clones contracting from day 15 to 85 had balanced CD4/CD8 phenotypes, while a second wave expanding from day 15 to 37 was biased towards CD4+. Contracting CD4+ clones appeared mostly in the CM and EM memory subsets, whereas CD8+ clones were enriched in EMRA. SARS-CoV-2 specificity was not confirmed for the second-wave clones peaking on day 37.

PBMCs were isolated by Ficoll-Paque density gradient centrifugation. This sample was sequenced with an Illumina NovaSeq 6000. TCRalpha and TCRbeta cDNA libraries were constructed by 5'RACE with constant-segment primers, with sample barcodes and unique molecular identifiers being introduced. RNA was extracted from every sample with Trizol reagent. Libraries were amplified in two PCR steps, with a second sample barcode and Illumina TruSeq adapters added in the second step. The libraries were sequenced on an Illumina NovaSeq using 2 x 150 bp paired-end reads. Concerning the study's data processing: Demultiplexing of reads and collapsing into UMI-guided consensus sequences were performed with migec v1.2.7. Using mixcr v2.1.11, UMI consensuses were aligned to TRA and TRB V and J templates and then assembled into clonotypes. A clonotype was counted as expanded or contracted only when both edgeR and NoisET called the clonotype significant, with the noise models trained on biological replicates. For edgeR calls, the thresholds were a false discovery rate-adjusted p below 0.01 and a log2 fold-change of 1. As an exploratory analysis of dynamics, PCA with hierarchical clustering was applied to max-normalized trajectories of the 1000 most abundant clonotypes. The CD4 or CD8 phenotype of responding clones was assigned using the separately sequenced CD4+ and CD8+ repertoires. TCRdb reanalyzed the raw reads on its own, using fastp at Q25 for trimming and MiXCR for clone calling, and kept in-frame beta chains. Here each entry gathers all rows of one CDR3 protein and keeps the most common genes and DNA. TCRdb's processing, not the study's, gives the V and J calls here. In all, the sample holds 150,000 to 200,000 distinct CDR3 sequences, and around 10% of those were seen once. In total, the top ten clones hold about 3.8% of the sample.

The sample was PBMCs or a T cell subset sorted from them (not recorded which). The sequence was collected from a man aged 18 to 35 who had mild COVID-19 (a few samples of this study predate the infection). The sample titles of this study are shuffled in the database, so cell type and time point are left out; the donor was told from shared clones.

CDR3 reads: CASSLYSTDTQYF. The DNA reads as follows: TGCGCCAGCAGCTTGTACAGTACAGATACGCAGTATTTT. The V gene is TRBV5-4 and the J gene is TRBJ2-3; the D gene cannot be named for sure. From the cysteine up to the phenylalanine, the CDR3 has a length of 13 residues. Only the CDR3 region is kept as DNA, spanning 39 bases read in frame from base 1. From the germline V gene (reference sequence), CDR1 is SGHNT and CDR2 is YYREEE.